The clone carrying this T cell receptor beta chain came up a few times. Its antigen is undetermined. Autologous stem cell transplantation was followed by relapse in every patient, and brentuximab vedotin exposure varied. Magnetic negative selection, applied to thawed PBMCs, was used to isolate the CD8+ T cells. Best responses were complete response, partial response or progressive disease. This specimen belongs to a study of PD-1 blockade in classical Hodgkin lymphoma. Study-wide results and limits: Similar baseline diversity was found in complete responders and newly diagnosed patients.

With 6 bases clipped from V and 7 bases from J, the junction kept 12 bases outside the gene matches. The CDR3 runs 15 residues. From germline, CDR1 is MNHEY and CDR2 SMNVEV (reference sequence). The protocol was immunoSEQ multiplex PCR, while the TCRdb copy is restricted to in-frame clones and leaves out a portion. The sample holds about 12,000 clones, 79% seen once. The TCR originated in a human donor with classical Hodgkin lymphoma. Sequenced here: CD8+ T cells from blood, sampled at baseline. The J gene is TRBJ2-7, the V gene TRBV27, with 10 positions matching TRBD1. CDR3 region: CASSVVGTGVGEQYF. The DNA of the CDR3 is TGTGCCAGCAGCGTTGTCGGGACAGGGGTGGGGGAGCAGTACTTC.